This TCR beta chain derives from a study of blood T cell repertoires in COVID-19. Looking at the study overall: Collection of acute and convalescent COVID-19 samples took place in the United States, Italy and Spain.

This table comes from immunoSEQ multiplex PCR, and its TCRdb copy is limited to in-frame clones, with some not included. The sample lists more than 150,000 clones, 78% occurring once. In germline, CDR1 is SNHLY, CDR2 FYNNEI. Trimming pared 6 bases from V and 4 bases from J, leaving 4 bases between. This CDR3 is 12 amino acids long. The genes are TRBV2 and TRBJ2-6; D is unclear. The clonotype was recovered from a woman aged 45-60 years who had recovered from COVID-19. Specimen: PBMCs or T cells enriched from blood (not recorded which). The CDR3 here is CASSVGANVLTF. CDR3 coding DNA: TGTGCCAGCAGCGTCGGGGCCAACGTCCTGACTTTC.